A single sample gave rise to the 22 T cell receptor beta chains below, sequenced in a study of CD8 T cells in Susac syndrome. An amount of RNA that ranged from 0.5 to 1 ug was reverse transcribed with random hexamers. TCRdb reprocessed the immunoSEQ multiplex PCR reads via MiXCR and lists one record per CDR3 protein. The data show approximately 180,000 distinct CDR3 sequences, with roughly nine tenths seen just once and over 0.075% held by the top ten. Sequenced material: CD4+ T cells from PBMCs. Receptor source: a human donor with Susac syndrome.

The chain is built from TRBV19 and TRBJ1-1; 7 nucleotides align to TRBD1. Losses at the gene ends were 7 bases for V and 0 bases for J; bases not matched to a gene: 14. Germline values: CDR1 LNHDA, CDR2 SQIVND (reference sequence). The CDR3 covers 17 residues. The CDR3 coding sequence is TGTGCCAGTACCCGACGTACCACAGGACAGGTGAACACTGAAGCTTTCTTT. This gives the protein CASTRRTTGQVNTEAFF.

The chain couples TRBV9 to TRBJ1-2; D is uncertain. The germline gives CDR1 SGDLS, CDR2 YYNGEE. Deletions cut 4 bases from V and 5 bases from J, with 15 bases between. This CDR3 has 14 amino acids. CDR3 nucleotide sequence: TGTGCCAGCAGCCAGTCGGACGGTCCGTATGGCTACACCTTC. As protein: CASSQSDGPYGYTF.

CDR3 coding DNA: TGTGCCAGCAGCTTACTATGGGCGGGCATCTTGAACACTGAAGCTTTCTTT. As protein: CASSLLWAGILNTEAFF. V is TRBV5-4 and J is TRBJ1-1; D remains ambiguous. V lost 2 bases to trimming and J lost 0 bases, with 17 bases between them. This CDR3 is 17 amino acids long. Per germline, CDR1 SGHNT and CDR2 YYREEE (reference sequence).

The CDR3 region has the DNA TGTGCCAGCGGATCACACACGACAGGGCGGTATGGCTACACCTTC. Amino acid sequence: CASGSHTTGRYGYTF. The chain links TRBV12-3 or TRBV12-4 to TRBJ1-2; 7 bases align to TRBD1. This CDR3 has 15 residues. Trimming cost V 8 bases and J 5 bases; bases outside gene matches: 14.

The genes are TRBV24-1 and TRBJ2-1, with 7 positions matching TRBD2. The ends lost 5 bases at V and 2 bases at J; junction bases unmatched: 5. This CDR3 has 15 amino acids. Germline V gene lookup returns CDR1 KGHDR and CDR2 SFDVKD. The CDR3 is CATSGGGGTYNEQFF. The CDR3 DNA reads TGTGCCACCAGTGGGGGGGGTGGTACCTACAATGAGCAGTTCTTC.

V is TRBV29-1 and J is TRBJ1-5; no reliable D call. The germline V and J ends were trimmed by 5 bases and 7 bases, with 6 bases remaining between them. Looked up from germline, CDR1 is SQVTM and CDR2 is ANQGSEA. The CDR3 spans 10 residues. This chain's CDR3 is CSVRRQPQHF. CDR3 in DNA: TGCAGCGTTCGGCGGCAGCCCCAGCATTTT.

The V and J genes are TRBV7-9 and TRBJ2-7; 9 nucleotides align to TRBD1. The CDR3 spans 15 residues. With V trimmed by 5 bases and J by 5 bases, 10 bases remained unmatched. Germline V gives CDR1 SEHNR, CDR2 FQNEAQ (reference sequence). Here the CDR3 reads CASSGQGYSAHEQYF. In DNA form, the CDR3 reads TGTGCCAGCAGCGGACAGGGGTATTCGGCCCACGAGCAGTACTTC.

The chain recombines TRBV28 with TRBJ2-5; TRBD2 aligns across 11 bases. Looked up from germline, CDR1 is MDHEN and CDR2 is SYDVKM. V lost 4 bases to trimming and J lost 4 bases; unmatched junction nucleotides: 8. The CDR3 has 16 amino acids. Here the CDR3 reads CASSSVIGLAGETQYF. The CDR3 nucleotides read TGTGCCAGCAGTTCGGTCATTGGACTAGCGGGAGAGACCCAGTACTTC.

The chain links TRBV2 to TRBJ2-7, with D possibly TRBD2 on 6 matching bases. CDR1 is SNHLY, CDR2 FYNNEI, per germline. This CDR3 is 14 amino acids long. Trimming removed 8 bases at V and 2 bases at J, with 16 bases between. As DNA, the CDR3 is TGTGCCAGCCGCTTGACTAGTTCCACCTACGAGCAGTACTTC. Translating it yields CASRLTSSTYEQYF.

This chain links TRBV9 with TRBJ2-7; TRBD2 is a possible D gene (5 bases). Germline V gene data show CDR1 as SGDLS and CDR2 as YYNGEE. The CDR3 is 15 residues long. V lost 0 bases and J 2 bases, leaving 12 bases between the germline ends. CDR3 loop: CASSVGTPGTYEQYF. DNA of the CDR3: TGTGCCAGCAGCGTAGGGACTCCCGGGACCTACGAGCAGTACTTC.

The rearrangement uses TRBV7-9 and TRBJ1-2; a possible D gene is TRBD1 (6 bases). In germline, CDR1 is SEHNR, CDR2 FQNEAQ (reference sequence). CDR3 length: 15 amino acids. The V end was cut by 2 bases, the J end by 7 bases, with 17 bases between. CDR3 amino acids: CASSLNVWDTSGYTF. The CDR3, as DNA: TGTGCCAGCAGCTTAAACGTCTGGGACACCTCTGGCTACACCTTC.

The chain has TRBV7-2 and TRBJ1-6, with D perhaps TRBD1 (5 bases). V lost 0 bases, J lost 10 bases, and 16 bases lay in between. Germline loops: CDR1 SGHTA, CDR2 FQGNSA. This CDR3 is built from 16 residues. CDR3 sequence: CASSLAGLLVGSPLHF. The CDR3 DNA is TGTGCCAGCAGCTTAGCGGGGCTTTTAGTAGGATCACCCCTCCACTTT.

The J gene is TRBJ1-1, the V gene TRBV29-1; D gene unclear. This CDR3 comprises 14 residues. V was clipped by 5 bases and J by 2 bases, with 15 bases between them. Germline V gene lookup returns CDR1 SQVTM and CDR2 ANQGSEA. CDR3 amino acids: CSVSRRRDNTEAFF. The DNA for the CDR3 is TGCAGCGTTTCGAGAAGACGGGATAACACTGAAGCTTTCTTT.

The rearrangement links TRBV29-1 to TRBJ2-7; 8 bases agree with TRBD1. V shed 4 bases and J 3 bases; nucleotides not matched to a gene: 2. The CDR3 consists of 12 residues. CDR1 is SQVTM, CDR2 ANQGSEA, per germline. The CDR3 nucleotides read TGCAGCGTTGGCACAGGGGGCTACGAGCAGTACTTC. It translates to CSVGTGGYEQYF.

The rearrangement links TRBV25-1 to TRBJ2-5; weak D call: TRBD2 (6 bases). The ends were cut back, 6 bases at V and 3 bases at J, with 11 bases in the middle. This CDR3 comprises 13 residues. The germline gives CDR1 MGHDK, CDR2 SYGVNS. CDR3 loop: CASSEDYEETQYF. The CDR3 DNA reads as TGTGCCAGCAGCGAGGACTATGAAGAGACCCAGTACTTC.

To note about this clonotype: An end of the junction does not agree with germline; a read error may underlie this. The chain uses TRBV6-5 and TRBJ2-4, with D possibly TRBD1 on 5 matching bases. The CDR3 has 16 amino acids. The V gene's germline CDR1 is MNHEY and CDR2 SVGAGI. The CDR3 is CASSDSLGQGTNIQYF. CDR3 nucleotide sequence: TGTGCCAGCAGTGACTCCTTAGGGCAGGGAACAAACATTCAGTACTTC.

The chain's CDR3 is CASSRTDVDTDTQYF. The CDR3 DNA sequence: TGTGCCAGCTCACGAACGGACGTCGACACAGATACGCAGTATTTT. V and J are TRBV18 and TRBJ2-3; D is undetermined. The germline gives CDR1 KGHSH, CDR2 LQKENI. The CDR3 is made up of 15 amino acids. V lost 4 bases and J lost 2, with 13 bases in between.

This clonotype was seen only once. In DNA form, the CDR3 reads TGTGCCAGCAGTGAAAGGCAGGGGGTATTTGAGGATAGCAATCAGCCCCAGCATTTT. Translating gives CASSERQGVFEDSNQPQHF. The genes are TRBV6-1 and TRBJ1-5, with 7 bases lining up with TRBD1. The CDR3 totals 19 residues. CDR1 is MNHNS and CDR2 is SASEGT in the germline V gene. The J segment lost 0 bases and the V segment lost 2 bases, leaving 13 bases of the junction unmatched.

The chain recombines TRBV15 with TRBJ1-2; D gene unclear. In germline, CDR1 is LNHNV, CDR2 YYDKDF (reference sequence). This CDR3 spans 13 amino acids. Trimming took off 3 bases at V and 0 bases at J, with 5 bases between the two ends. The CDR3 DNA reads TGTGCCACCAGCAGGGGATCTAACTATGGCTACACCTTC. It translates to CATSRGSNYGYTF.

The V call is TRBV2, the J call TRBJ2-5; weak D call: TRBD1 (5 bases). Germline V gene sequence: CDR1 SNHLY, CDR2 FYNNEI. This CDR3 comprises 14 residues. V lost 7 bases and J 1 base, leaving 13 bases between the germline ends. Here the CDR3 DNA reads TGTGCCAGCAACGGCGGACAACCCCAAGAGACCCAGTACTTC. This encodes CASNGGQPQETQYF.

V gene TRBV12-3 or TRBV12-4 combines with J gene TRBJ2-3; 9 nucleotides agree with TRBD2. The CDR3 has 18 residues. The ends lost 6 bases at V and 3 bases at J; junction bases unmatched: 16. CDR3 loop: CASSRMVAGALATDTQYF. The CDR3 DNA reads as TGTGCCAGCAGCCGTATGGTAGCGGGAGCTCTGGCGACAGATACGCAGTATTTT.

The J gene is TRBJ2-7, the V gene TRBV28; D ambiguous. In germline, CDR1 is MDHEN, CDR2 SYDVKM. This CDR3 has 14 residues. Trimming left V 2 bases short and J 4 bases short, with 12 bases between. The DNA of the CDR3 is TGTGCCAGCAGTTTAGTTACCTTCACATACGAGCAGTACTTC. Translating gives CASSLVTFTYEQYF.